The sequence of this T cell receptor (beta chain) was determined in a study of PD-L1 blockade in urothelial cancer. Study-wide background: The patients first took atezolizumab in about 2014, receiving 1,200 mg intravenously every 3 weeks. Male sex and bladder-origin urothelial cancer characterized about nine tenths of the roughly 29 patients. Analyses used blood from 3 weeks (second dose) and 6 weeks after treatment start. Blood samples had a median of 141,255 T cells.

V shed 5 bases and J shed 4 bases, with 20 bases lying between them. CDR3 length: 16 residues. Germline V gene sequence: CDR1 MNHNY, CDR2 SVGAGI (reference sequence). Time point denoted: pretreatment peripheral blood. Here immunoSEQ multiplex PCR was the method, and the copy in TCRdb shows in-frame clones only, minus some. The profile shows 90,000 or so clones, roughly 90% of them singletons. This TCR came from a man aged 60-69 years with urothelial cancer. V usage is TRBV6-6 and J usage is TRBJ1-2; possible D gene TRBD1, 5 bases. Sequencing used PBMCs, obtained around atezolizumab (anti-PD-L1) treatment. The CDR3 region is CASSHPPRQGLYGYTF. The CDR3 bases are TGTGCCAGCAGTCATCCACCTCGTCAGGGACTCTATGGCTACACCTTC.